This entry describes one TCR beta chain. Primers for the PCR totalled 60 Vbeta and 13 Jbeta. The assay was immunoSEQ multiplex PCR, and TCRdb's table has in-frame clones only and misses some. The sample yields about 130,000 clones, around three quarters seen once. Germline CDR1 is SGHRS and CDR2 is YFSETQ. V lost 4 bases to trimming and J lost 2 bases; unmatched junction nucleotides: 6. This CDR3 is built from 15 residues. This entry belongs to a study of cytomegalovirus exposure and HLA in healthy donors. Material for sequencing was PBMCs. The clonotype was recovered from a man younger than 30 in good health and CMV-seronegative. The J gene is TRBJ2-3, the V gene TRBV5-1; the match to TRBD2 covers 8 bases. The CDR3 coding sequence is TGCGCCAGCAGCCCGGGGGGGGGAAACACAGATACGCAGTATTTT. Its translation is CASSPGGGNTDTQYF.